Each of the 24 T cell receptor beta chains below was sequenced from the same sample in a study of CXCR3-negative and CXCR3-positive naive CD8 T cells (dated by TCRdb to between 2018 and 2021). Sequencing instrument: NextSeq 550. The Human TCR Profiling Kit (MiLaboratory) was used to make UMI-labeled 5' RACE TRB cDNA libraries. TCRdb reprocessed the reads, so every CDR3 protein sequence counts as one entry and DNA is not shown. This sample's listing comprises roughly 48,000 distinct CDR3 sequences. The biggest ten clones account for over 14% of the sample. Sequenced: memory CD8+ T cells from blood. The cell subset or site tag for this specimen amounts to: conventional CD8+ memory T cells (TMEM), sorted as controls. These receptors all come from a human donor in good health. Some clones in this sample may be carry-over from other donors' samples.

The gene calls are TRBV4-1 and TRBJ1-4. There are 15 residues in the CDR3. Germline CDR1 is MGHRA and CDR2 is YSYEKL. CDR3 protein: CASSQETLVGEKLFF.

The rearrangement uses TRBV4-2 and TRBJ2-5; TCRdb returns TRBD2, unconfirmable since there is no DNA. The germline gives CDR1 LGHNA, CDR2 YNFKEQ. This CDR3 is 15 amino acids long. The CDR3 sequence is CASSELAGYQETQYF.

The genes are TRBV5-6 and TRBJ1-1. CDR3 length: 14 amino acids. In germline, CDR1 is SGHDT, CDR2 YYEEEE. The CDR3 here is CASSLEWEVTEAFF.

V is TRBV15 and J is TRBJ2-7; as DNA is missing, the TRBD1 call by TCRdb cannot be tested. Germline V gene lookup returns CDR1 LNHNV and CDR2 YYDKDF (reference sequence). This CDR3 is built from 15 residues. The CDR3 is CATSRSTGEHYEQYF.

The genes are TRBV29-1 and TRBJ1-2. CDR3 length equals 11 residues. Germline V gives CDR1 SQVTM, CDR2 ANQGSEA. The CDR3 spells CSVESHDGYTF.

The chain is built from TRBV11-3 and TRBJ1-1; the TCRdb D gene call, TRBD1, has no DNA to confirm it. Germline V lookup: CDR1 SGHNT, CDR2 YENEEA. This CDR3 region has 15 residues. Here the CDR3 reads CASIRAGQENTEAFF. Full variable domain (rest looked up from reference TRBV11-3 and TRBJ1-1): EAGVVQSPRYKIIEKKQPVAFWCNPISGHNTLYWYLQNLGQGPELLIRYENEEAVDDSQLPKDRFSAERLKGVDSTLKIQPAELGDSAVYLCASIRAGQENTEAFFGQGTRLTVV.

The chain combines TRBV4-1 with TRBJ2-7. The V gene's germline CDR1 is MGHRA and CDR2 YSYEKL. The length of the CDR3 is 12 residues. This CDR3 reads CASTSPTYEQYF.

This chain connects TRBV27 to TRBJ2-1; TCRdb's D gene call, TRBD1, goes unchecked for lack of DNA. The CDR3 loop spans 14 amino acids. Germline loops: CDR1 MNHEY, CDR2 SMNVEV (reference sequence). The chain's CDR3 is CASSLDGHYNEQFF.

The genes are TRBV12-3 or TRBV12-4 and TRBJ1-5; as DNA is missing, the TRBD1 call by TCRdb cannot be tested. The CDR3 length is 15 residues. The CDR3 spells CASSSGRESNQPQHF.

The rearrangement links TRBV15 to TRBJ2-2. Germline CDR1 is LNHNV and CDR2 is YYDKDF (reference sequence). This CDR3 comprises 13 residues. The CDR3 reads CATSRDGTGELFF.

J is TRBJ1-1 and V is TRBV3-1; no DNA is available, so the TRBD1 call from TCRdb remains unchecked. The germline gives CDR1 LGHDT, CDR2 YNNKEL (reference sequence). The CDR3 loop spans 16 amino acids. The CDR3 sequence is CASSLWTGDINTEAFF.

The rearrangement joins TRBV5-6 to TRBJ2-5. The germline V gene has CDR1 SGHDT and CDR2 YYEEEE. This CDR3 has 14 residues. CDR3 in amino acids: CASSPAGDQETQYF.

This chain uses TRBV5-1 with TRBJ2-2. This CDR3 contains 14 residues. Germline V gene data show CDR1 as SGHRS and CDR2 as YFSETQ. The CDR3 is CASSLVANTGELFF.

This chain links TRBV5-5 with TRBJ1-5; TCRdb calls TRBD1, which cannot be checked without DNA. The CDR3 is 16 residues long. In germline, CDR1 is SGHKS, CDR2 YYEKEE (reference sequence). The CDR3 region is CASSSMGPVGNQPQHF.

The rearrangement uses TRBV14 and TRBJ2-1; TCRdb picks TRBD1, but there is no DNA to check that call. This CDR3 contains 13 residues. Germline values: CDR1 SGHDN, CDR2 FVKESK. The CDR3 reads CASGTGVFYEQFF.

The genes are TRBV12-3 or TRBV12-4 and TRBJ2-7; the TRBD2 assignment by TCRdb is unverifiable without DNA. The CDR3 covers 15 residues. CDR3 region: CASSLGGREGYEQYF.

CDR3 loop: CASSLGPGGETQYF. The chain couples TRBV7-8 to TRBJ2-5; the TCRdb D gene call, TRBD1, has no DNA to confirm it. The CDR3 runs 14 residues. CDR1 is SGHVS, CDR2 FQNEAQ, per germline.

This rearrangement joins TRBV6-5 to TRBJ2-7; TCRdb names TRBD1, which stays unverified in the absence of DNA. This CDR3 has 13 amino acids. Germline V gene sequence: CDR1 MNHEY, CDR2 SVGAGI. The CDR3 protein is CASSFTGVGEQYF.

The chain uses TRBV21-1 and TRBJ2-3; TCRdb reports TRBD2, a call that lacks DNA to check it against. TRBV21-1 is a recognized pseudogene. There are 16 residues in the CDR3. This CDR3 reads CASSQQREGSTDTQYF.

This clonotype is called medium-sized based on its frequency. CDR3: CASSYFGETQYF. The V gene is TRBV6-2 or TRBV6-3, the J gene TRBJ2-3. The V gene's germline CDR1 is MNHEY and CDR2 SVGEGT. The CDR3 runs to 12 residues.

V gene TRBV20-1 combines with J gene TRBJ1-1. CDR3 length: 14 amino acids. Germline CDR1 is DFQATT and CDR2 is SNEGSKA (reference sequence). The CDR3 loop reads CSANPGTEVTEAFF.

The V and J genes are TRBV6-5 and TRBJ2-1; as DNA is missing, the TRBD2 call by TCRdb cannot be tested. Germline lookup yields CDR1 MNHEY and CDR2 SVGAGI. The CDR3 consists of 16 residues. This CDR3 reads CASSYSSREEYNEQFF.

The chain couples TRBV7-9 to TRBJ2-2; TCRdb's D call, TRBD1, is unchecked because there is no DNA. The CDR3 has 16 residues. The germline V gene has CDR1 SEHNR and CDR2 FQNEAQ (reference sequence). CDR3 sequence: CASSLTGAVNTGELFF.

This rearrangement joins TRBV19 to TRBJ2-1. This CDR3 comprises 15 residues. Germline values: CDR1 LNHDA, CDR2 SQIVND (reference sequence). The CDR3 reads CASKVWSASNNEQFF.